Listed below are T cell receptor beta chains from one sample, sequenced in a study of T-cell memory formation after mild COVID-19. TCRdb re-analysed the 5' RACE reads in MiXCR, keeping a single row per CDR3 protein. The sample lists around 300,000 distinct CDR3 sequences, roughly 18% occurring once. Sequenced input: PBMCs or a T cell subset sorted from them (not recorded which). Receptors originate from a man between 18 and 29 years old who had mild COVID-19 (a few samples of this study predate the infection). Cell type and time point are not known. CDR3s include the opening cysteine and the closing phenylalanine or tryptophan. Each record gives: V gene, J gene, D gene, clone size, CDR3 DNA, CDR3 protein. The D gene is left open where the match is weak. Clone sizes are given selectively: once, few, many, or a class where the clone is expanded.

v_call: TRBV7-2; j_call: TRBJ1-6; d_call: -; clone_size: -; cdr3_nt: TGTGCCAGCAGCTTGGGGCTGACGGAAAATTCACCCCTCCACTTT; cdr3_aa: CASSLGLTENSPLHF
v_call: TRBV5-1; j_call: TRBJ2-5; d_call: -; clone_size: few; cdr3_nt: TGCGCCAGCACCCAGGATGGAACCCAGTACTTC; cdr3_aa: CASTQDGTQYF
v_call: TRBV5-1; j_call: TRBJ1-1; d_call: -; clone_size: -; cdr3_nt: TGCGCCAGCAGCTTCTACAGGGCGAACACTGAAGCTTTCTTT; cdr3_aa: CASSFYRANTEAFF
v_call: TRBV12-3/TRBV12-4; j_call: TRBJ2-1; d_call: -; clone_size: few; cdr3_nt: TGTGCCAGCACCACACGAGCCCGGGAGCAGTTCTTC; cdr3_aa: CASTTRAREQFF
v_call: TRBV12-3/TRBV12-4; j_call: TRBJ2-6; d_call: TRBD1; clone_size: -; cdr3_nt: TGTGCCAGCAGTTGGGGACAGGGGGCCACTGGGGCCAACGTCCTGACTTTC; cdr3_aa: CASSWGQGATGANVLTF
v_call: TRBV6-5; j_call: TRBJ2-1; d_call: -; clone_size: once; cdr3_nt: TGTGCCAGCAGTTACACAAATTACAATGAGCAGTTCTTC; cdr3_aa: CASSYTNYNEQFF
v_call: TRBV2; j_call: TRBJ2-3; d_call: -; clone_size: -; cdr3_nt: TGTGCCAGCAGCTTTTACTACGGTGGAGATACGCAGTATTTT; cdr3_aa: CASSFYYGGDTQYF
v_call: TRBV4-2; j_call: TRBJ1-2; d_call: -; clone_size: few; cdr3_nt: TGTGCCAGCAGCCAAGAAGGAGGTGCAGGCCTAGGGGTAGGTGGCTACACCTTC; cdr3_aa: CASSQEGGAGLGVGGYTF
v_call: TRBV6-2/TRBV6-3; j_call: TRBJ1-1; d_call: -; clone_size: few; cdr3_nt: TGTGCCAGCAGTTACCTCCCACAGGGAGACCAGGGTGAAGCTTTCTTT; cdr3_aa: CASSYLPQGDQGEAFF
v_call: TRBV14; j_call: TRBJ1-2; d_call: -; clone_size: once; cdr3_nt: TGTGCCAGCAGCCAAGTAGGGATTCAGAAAAACTATGGCTACACCTTC; cdr3_aa: CASSQVGIQKNYGYTF
v_call: TRBV5-1; j_call: TRBJ2-2; d_call: -; clone_size: many; cdr3_nt: TGCGCCAGCAGCTTTGACGGACCTAACACCGGGGAGCTGTTTTTT; cdr3_aa: CASSFDGPNTGELFF
v_call: TRBV9; j_call: TRBJ2-1; d_call: -; clone_size: few; cdr3_nt: TGTGCCAGCAGCGGGTACGAGAATGAGCAGTTCTTC; cdr3_aa: CASSGYENEQFF
v_call: TRBV20-1; j_call: TRBJ1-1; d_call: -; clone_size: many; cdr3_nt: TGCAGTGCTATTCCGGGGAACACTGAAGCTTTCTTT; cdr3_aa: CSAIPGNTEAFF
v_call: TRBV7-9; j_call: TRBJ1-6; d_call: -; clone_size: -; cdr3_nt: TGTGCCAGCAGCTTACTACCGGGGAGGAATTCACCCCTCCACTTT; cdr3_aa: CASSLLPGRNSPLHF
v_call: TRBV7-9; j_call: TRBJ2-5; d_call: -; clone_size: -; cdr3_nt: TGTGCCAGCAGCTTAGTCGTTGGTGGATCGGAGACCCAGTACTTC; cdr3_aa: CASSLVVGGSETQYF
v_call: TRBV11-2; j_call: TRBJ1-2; d_call: -; clone_size: few; cdr3_nt: TGTGCCAGCAGCCCGGTGCAGGGTCGGAGCTATGGCTACACCTTC; cdr3_aa: CASSPVQGRSYGYTF
v_call: TRBV4-2; j_call: TRBJ2-3; d_call: TRBD2; clone_size: few; cdr3_nt: TGTGCCAGCAGAAGAGGGCGGGGGGCAACAGATACGCAGTATTTT; cdr3_aa: CASRRGRGATDTQYF
v_call: TRBV20-1; j_call: TRBJ1-1; d_call: -; clone_size: few; cdr3_nt: TGCAGTGCTCCCCGGGGGGGGTATATGAACACTGAAGCTTTCTTT; cdr3_aa: CSAPRGGYMNTEAFF
v_call: TRBV7-9; j_call: TRBJ1-1; d_call: -; clone_size: -; cdr3_nt: TGTGCCAGCAGCCCCGGTAGTGGGCGGGTCCCTGAAGCTTTCTTT; cdr3_aa: CASSPGSGRVPEAFF
v_call: TRBV20-1; j_call: TRBJ2-3; d_call: TRBD2; clone_size: -; cdr3_nt: TGCAGTGCTAGGTCCCGACTAGCGGGGTACAACACAGATACGCAGTATTTT; cdr3_aa: CSARSRLAGYNTDTQYF
v_call: TRBV5-1; j_call: TRBJ1-4; d_call: -; clone_size: -; cdr3_nt: TGCGCCAGCAGCTTGGAAGACACCCGTACGAAACTGTTTTTT; cdr3_aa: CASSLEDTRTKLFF
v_call: TRBV4-1; j_call: TRBJ2-7; d_call: TRBD1; clone_size: many; cdr3_nt: TGCGCCAGCAGCCAAGATCCGGGACAGGGAAGCGTCGAGCAGTACTTC; cdr3_aa: CASSQDPGQGSVEQYF
v_call: TRBV20-1; j_call: TRBJ1-5; d_call: TRBD1; clone_size: few; cdr3_nt: TGCAGTGCTAGAGGACAGGGGGCCCAGCCCCAGCATTTT; cdr3_aa: CSARGQGAQPQHF
v_call: TRBV5-5; j_call: TRBJ1-3; d_call: -; clone_size: -; cdr3_nt: TGTGCCAGCAGCTTATACCCGTTCCCTGGAAACACCATATATTTT; cdr3_aa: CASSLYPFPGNTIYF
v_call: TRBV29-1; j_call: TRBJ2-7; d_call: -; clone_size: -; cdr3_nt: TGCAGCTCAAGGGACGGCGGCACCTACGAGCAGTACTTC; cdr3_aa: CSSRDGGTYEQYF
v_call: TRBV6-5; j_call: TRBJ2-1; d_call: -; clone_size: few; cdr3_nt: TGTGCCAGCAGTTCATCCCGCACAGCGGACTCCTACAATGAGCAGTTCTTC; cdr3_aa: CASSSSRTADSYNEQFF
v_call: TRBV15; j_call: TRBJ1-2; d_call: -; clone_size: -; cdr3_nt: TGTGCCACCAGCGGATCAAGGACAGAGAGACCTTATGGCTACACCTTC; cdr3_aa: CATSGSRTERPYGYTF
v_call: TRBV6-5; j_call: TRBJ1-2; d_call: -; clone_size: few; cdr3_nt: TGTGCCAGCAGGGAGAAGGGTTGGAACTATGGCTACACCTTC; cdr3_aa: CASREKGWNYGYTF
v_call: TRBV10-3; j_call: TRBJ2-4; d_call: -; clone_size: few; cdr3_nt: TGTGCCATCCCAGAGGGTCTCGCCAAAAACATTCAGTACTTC; cdr3_aa: CAIPEGLAKNIQYF
v_call: TRBV11-2; j_call: TRBJ2-7; d_call: -; clone_size: -; cdr3_nt: TGTGCCAGCAGCTTAGAGTTAGGGCTAGCCCACGAGCAGTACTTC; cdr3_aa: CASSLELGLAHEQYF
v_call: TRBV4-3; j_call: TRBJ2-1; d_call: -; clone_size: few; cdr3_nt: TGCGCCAGCAGCCCCGGGGCATCGGGTTACAATGAGCAGTTCTTC; cdr3_aa: CASSPGASGYNEQFF
v_call: TRBV12-3/TRBV12-4; j_call: TRBJ1-1; d_call: -; clone_size: many; cdr3_nt: TGTGCCAGCAGAGATCAGGGGAGTACTGAAGCTTTCTTT; cdr3_aa: CASRDQGSTEAFF
v_call: TRBV6-2/TRBV6-3; j_call: TRBJ2-7; d_call: -; clone_size: once; cdr3_nt: TGTGCCAGCAGTTACCGGATCTACGAGCAGTACTTC; cdr3_aa: CASSYRIYEQYF
v_call: TRBV12-3/TRBV12-4; j_call: TRBJ1-1; d_call: TRBD1; clone_size: -; cdr3_nt: TGTGCCAGCAGAAACAGGGGGAAGAACACTGAAGCTTTCTTT; cdr3_aa: CASRNRGKNTEAFF
v_call: TRBV9; j_call: TRBJ2-2; d_call: TRBD1; clone_size: -; cdr3_nt: TGTGCCAGCAGCGTAGAGGCCAGGGGGATCGGGGAGCTGTTTTTT; cdr3_aa: CASSVEARGIGELFF
v_call: TRBV12-3/TRBV12-4; j_call: TRBJ2-4; d_call: -; clone_size: few; cdr3_nt: TGTGCCAGCAGTCCATTGGACGGCGCTCCCCTTCGGTACTTC; cdr3_aa: CASSPLDGAPLRYF
v_call: TRBV20-1; j_call: TRBJ1-2; d_call: -; clone_size: few; cdr3_nt: TGCAGTGCTAGCAGTCCAGGGGCTTACTATGGCTACACCTTC; cdr3_aa: CSASSPGAYYGYTF
v_call: TRBV7-9; j_call: TRBJ1-1; d_call: -; clone_size: few; cdr3_nt: TGTGCCAGCAGCTTTGGAGCGAACACTGAAGCTTTCTTT; cdr3_aa: CASSFGANTEAFF
v_call: TRBV9; j_call: TRBJ2-1; d_call: -; clone_size: few; cdr3_nt: TGTGCCAGCAGCGTAGTCTCGGGGTCGGATGAGCAGTTCTTC; cdr3_aa: CASSVVSGSDEQFF
v_call: TRBV7-9; j_call: TRBJ2-1; d_call: -; clone_size: many; cdr3_nt: TGTGCCAGCAGCTCTAGAGGTACGGCGGACAATGAGCAGTTCTTC; cdr3_aa: CASSSRGTADNEQFF
v_call: TRBV7-2; j_call: TRBJ1-2; d_call: -; clone_size: -; cdr3_nt: TGTGCCAGCACGCCATCCCCCGGGGCGATATATGGCTACACCTTC; cdr3_aa: CASTPSPGAIYGYTF
v_call: TRBV2; j_call: TRBJ2-3; d_call: -; clone_size: -; cdr3_nt: TGTGCCAGCAGAGATCGTACGCAGTATTTT; cdr3_aa: CASRDRTQYF
v_call: TRBV9; j_call: TRBJ2-2; d_call: TRBD2; clone_size: few; cdr3_nt: TGTGCCAGCAGCGTAGCCAGCGGGGGGACCGGGGAGCTGTTTTTT; cdr3_aa: CASSVASGGTGELFF
v_call: TRBV5-1; j_call: TRBJ1-6; d_call: -; clone_size: -; cdr3_nt: TGCGCCAGCAGCTTGGGGGCTAATAATTCACCCCTCCACTTT; cdr3_aa: CASSLGANNSPLHF
v_call: TRBV4-2; j_call: TRBJ2-7; d_call: TRBD1; clone_size: few; cdr3_nt: TGTGCCAGCAGCCTGGGACAGGCGGCCAACGAGCAGTACTTC; cdr3_aa: CASSLGQAANEQYF
v_call: TRBV12-3/TRBV12-4; j_call: TRBJ2-1; d_call: -; clone_size: -; cdr3_nt: TGTGCCAGCAGTTTTGGCAGGGGTGGGTTCTTC; cdr3_aa: CASSFGRGGFF
v_call: TRBV4-1; j_call: TRBJ1-1; d_call: -; clone_size: -; cdr3_nt: TGCGCCAGCAGCCAAGGACCGGGTCAGTTGAACACTGAAGCTTTCTTT; cdr3_aa: CASSQGPGQLNTEAFF
v_call: TRBV11-2; j_call: TRBJ2-3; d_call: TRBD2; clone_size: -; cdr3_nt: TGTGCCAGCCGAGTTTGGACTAGCGGGGGCCCTAGATCAAACGAGACGCAGTATTTT; cdr3_aa: CASRVWTSGGPRSNETQYF
v_call: TRBV5-1; j_call: TRBJ2-5; d_call: TRBD1; clone_size: -; cdr3_nt: TGCGCCAGTCGAACAGGGGATAGACAAGAGACCCAGTACTTC; cdr3_aa: CASRTGDRQETQYF
v_call: TRBV6-5; j_call: TRBJ1-2; d_call: -; clone_size: many; cdr3_nt: TGTGCCAGCAGTGAAGGGCCTCCACTATATGGCTACACCTTC; cdr3_aa: CASSEGPPLYGYTF
v_call: TRBV5-4; j_call: TRBJ2-1; d_call: -; clone_size: -; cdr3_nt: TGTGCCAGCAGCTTGGAGGCTGCTAATGAGCAGTTCTTC; cdr3_aa: CASSLEAANEQFF
v_call: TRBV12-3/TRBV12-4; j_call: TRBJ1-1; d_call: TRBD1; clone_size: few; cdr3_nt: TGTGCCAGCATCGCGGGACAGTTGAACACTGAAGCTTTCTTT; cdr3_aa: CASIAGQLNTEAFF
v_call: TRBV6-5; j_call: TRBJ2-1; d_call: TRBD2; clone_size: few; cdr3_nt: TGTGCCAGCAGTTACTCTTCTAGCGGGGGGGCCCGACGTGCGGATGAGCAGTTCTTC; cdr3_aa: CASSYSSSGGARRADEQFF
v_call: TRBV4-1; j_call: TRBJ2-7; d_call: -; clone_size: once; cdr3_nt: TGCGCCAGCAGCAGGGAGGGGGCACGTTACGAGCAGTACTTC; cdr3_aa: CASSREGARYEQYF
v_call: TRBV7-2; j_call: TRBJ1-2; d_call: -; clone_size: few; cdr3_nt: TGTGCCAGCAGCTTAGACGGACAGCATAACTATGGCTACACCTTC; cdr3_aa: CASSLDGQHNYGYTF
v_call: TRBV6-5; j_call: TRBJ2-1; d_call: TRBD1; clone_size: -; cdr3_nt: TGTGCCAGCAGGACCCGGACAGGGGCCAATGAGCAGTTCTTC; cdr3_aa: CASRTRTGANEQFF